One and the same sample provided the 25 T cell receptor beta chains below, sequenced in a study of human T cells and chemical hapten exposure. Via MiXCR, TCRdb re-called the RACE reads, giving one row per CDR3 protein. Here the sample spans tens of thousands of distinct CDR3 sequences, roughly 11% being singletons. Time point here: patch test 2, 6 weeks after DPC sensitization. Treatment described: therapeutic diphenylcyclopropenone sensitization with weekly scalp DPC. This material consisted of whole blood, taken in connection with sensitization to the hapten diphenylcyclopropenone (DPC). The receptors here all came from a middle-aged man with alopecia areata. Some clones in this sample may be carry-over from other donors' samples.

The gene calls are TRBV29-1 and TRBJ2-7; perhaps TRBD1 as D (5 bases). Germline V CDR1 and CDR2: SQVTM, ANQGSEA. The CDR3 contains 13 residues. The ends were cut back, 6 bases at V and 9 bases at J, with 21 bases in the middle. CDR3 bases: TGCAGCGTCACCCCAGGGCTTCAAGGGGCGCAGTACTTC. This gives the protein CSVTPGLQGAQYF.

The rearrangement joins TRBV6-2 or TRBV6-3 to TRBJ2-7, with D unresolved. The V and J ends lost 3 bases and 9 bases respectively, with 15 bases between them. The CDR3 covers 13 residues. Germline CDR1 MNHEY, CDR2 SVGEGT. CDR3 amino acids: CASSYKKAGWQYF. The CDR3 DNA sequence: TGTGCCAGCAGTTATAAGAAGGCCGGGTGGCAGTACTTC.

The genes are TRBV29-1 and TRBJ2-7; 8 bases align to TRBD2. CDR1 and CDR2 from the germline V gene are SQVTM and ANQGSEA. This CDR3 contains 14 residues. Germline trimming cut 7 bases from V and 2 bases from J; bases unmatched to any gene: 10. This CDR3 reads CSAKLADGAYEQYF. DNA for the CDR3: TGCAGCGCGAAACTAGCGGACGGCGCCTACGAGCAGTACTTC.

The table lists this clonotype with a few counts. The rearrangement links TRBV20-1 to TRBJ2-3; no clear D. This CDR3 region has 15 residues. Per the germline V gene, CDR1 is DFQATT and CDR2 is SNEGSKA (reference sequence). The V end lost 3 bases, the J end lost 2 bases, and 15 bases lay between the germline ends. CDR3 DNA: TGCAGTGCTAGTCCCTCGACTGAGATCACAGATACGCAGTATTTT. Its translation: CSASPSTEITDTQYF.

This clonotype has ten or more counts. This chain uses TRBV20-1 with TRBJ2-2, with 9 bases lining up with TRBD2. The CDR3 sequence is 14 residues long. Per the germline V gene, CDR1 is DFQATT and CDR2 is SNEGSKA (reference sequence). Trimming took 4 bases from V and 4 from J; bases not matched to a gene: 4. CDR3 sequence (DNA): TGCAGTGCTAACAAAGCGGGAGGCACCGGGGAGCTGTTTTTT. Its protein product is CSANKAGGTGELFF.

The DNA for the CDR3 is TGTGCCAGCAGCGCCCCCCGGGGGGGGGAGCAGTACTTC. This encodes CASSAPRGGEQYF. The rearrangement joins TRBV9 to TRBJ2-7, with 8 bases fitting TRBD2. J was trimmed by 7 bases and V by 3 bases; bases with no gene match: 6. Germline V gene sequence: CDR1 SGDLS, CDR2 YYNGEE. This CDR3 contains 13 residues.

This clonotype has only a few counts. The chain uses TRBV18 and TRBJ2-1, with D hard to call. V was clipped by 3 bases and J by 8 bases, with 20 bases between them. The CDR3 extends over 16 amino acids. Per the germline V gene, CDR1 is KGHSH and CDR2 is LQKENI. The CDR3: CASSPNGPTSGDEQFF. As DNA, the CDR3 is TGTGCCAGCTCACCTAACGGACCGACGTCTGGGGATGAGCAGTTCTTC.

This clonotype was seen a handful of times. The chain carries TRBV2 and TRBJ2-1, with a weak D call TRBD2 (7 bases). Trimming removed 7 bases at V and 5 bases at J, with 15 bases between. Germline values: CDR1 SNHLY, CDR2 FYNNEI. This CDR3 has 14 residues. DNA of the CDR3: TGTGCCAGCAAGAGGGGGGGTTTAAACAATGAGCAGTTCTTC. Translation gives CASKRGGLNNEQFF. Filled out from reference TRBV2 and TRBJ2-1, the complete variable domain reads EPEVTQTPSHQVTQMGQEVILRCVPISNHLYFYWYRQILGQKVEFLVSFYNNEISEKSEIFDDQFSVERPDGSNFTLKIRSTKLEDSAMYFCASKRGGLNNEQFFGPGTRLTVL.

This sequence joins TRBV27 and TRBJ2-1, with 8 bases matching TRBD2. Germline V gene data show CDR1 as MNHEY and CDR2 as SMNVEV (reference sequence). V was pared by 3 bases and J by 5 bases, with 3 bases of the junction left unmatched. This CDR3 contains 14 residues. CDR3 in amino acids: CASSFTSGNNEQFF. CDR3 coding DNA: TGTGCCAGCAGTTTTACTAGCGGAAACAATGAGCAGTTCTTC.

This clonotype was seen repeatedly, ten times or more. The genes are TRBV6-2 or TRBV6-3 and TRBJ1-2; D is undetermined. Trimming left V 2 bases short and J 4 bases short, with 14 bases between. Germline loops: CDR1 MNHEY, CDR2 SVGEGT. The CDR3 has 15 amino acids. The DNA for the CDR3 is TGTGCCAGCAGTTACGATTTAGGCTGGACCTATGGCTACACCTTC. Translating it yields CASSYDLGWTYGYTF.

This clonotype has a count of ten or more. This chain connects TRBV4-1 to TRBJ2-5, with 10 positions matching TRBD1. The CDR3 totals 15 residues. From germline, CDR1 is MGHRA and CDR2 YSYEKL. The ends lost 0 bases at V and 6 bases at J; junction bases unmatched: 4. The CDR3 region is CASSQDGTGAQTQYF. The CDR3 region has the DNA TGCGCCAGCAGCCAAGACGGGACAGGGGCCCAGACCCAGTACTTC.

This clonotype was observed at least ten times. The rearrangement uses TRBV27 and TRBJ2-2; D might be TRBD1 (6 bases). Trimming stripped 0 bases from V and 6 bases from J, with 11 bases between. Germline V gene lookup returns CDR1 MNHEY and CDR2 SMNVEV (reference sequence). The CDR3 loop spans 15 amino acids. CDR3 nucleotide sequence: TGTGCCAGCAGTTTATCGATGGGGACATCCGGGGAGCTGTTTTTT. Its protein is CASSLSMGTSGELFF.

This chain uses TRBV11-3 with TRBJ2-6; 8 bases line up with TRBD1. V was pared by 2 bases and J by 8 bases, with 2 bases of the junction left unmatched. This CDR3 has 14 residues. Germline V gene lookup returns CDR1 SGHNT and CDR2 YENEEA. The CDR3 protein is CASSLSRGPNVLTF. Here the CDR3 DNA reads TGTGCCAGCAGCTTAAGCAGGGGGCCCAACGTCCTGACTTTC. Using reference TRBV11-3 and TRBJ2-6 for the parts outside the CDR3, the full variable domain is EAGVVQSPRYKIIEKKQPVAFWCNPISGHNTLYWYLQNLGQGPELLIRYENEEAVDDSQLPKDRFSAERLKGVDSTLKIQPAELGDSAVYLCASSLSRGPNVLTFGAGSRLTVL.

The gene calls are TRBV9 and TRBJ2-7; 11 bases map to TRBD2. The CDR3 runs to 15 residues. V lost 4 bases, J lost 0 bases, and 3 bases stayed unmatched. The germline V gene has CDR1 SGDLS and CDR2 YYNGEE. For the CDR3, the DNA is TGTGCCAGCAGCACGGGGACTAGCGGCTCCTACGAGCAGTACTTC. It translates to CASSTGTSGSYEQYF. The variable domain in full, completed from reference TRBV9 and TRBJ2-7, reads DSGVTQTPKHLITATGQRVTLRCSPRSGDLSVYWYQQSLDQGLQFLIQYYNGEERAKGNILERFSAQQFPDLHSELNLSSLELGDSALYFCASSTGTSGSYEQYFGPGTRLTVT.

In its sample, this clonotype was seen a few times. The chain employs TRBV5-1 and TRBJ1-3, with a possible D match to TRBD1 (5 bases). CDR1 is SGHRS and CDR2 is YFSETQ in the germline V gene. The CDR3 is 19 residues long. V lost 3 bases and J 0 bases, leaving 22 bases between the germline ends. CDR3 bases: TGCGCCAGCAGCTCTTCTTTGGGGGGTAGAGGAAGCTCTGGAAACACCATATATTTT. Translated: CASSSSLGGRGSSGNTIYF.

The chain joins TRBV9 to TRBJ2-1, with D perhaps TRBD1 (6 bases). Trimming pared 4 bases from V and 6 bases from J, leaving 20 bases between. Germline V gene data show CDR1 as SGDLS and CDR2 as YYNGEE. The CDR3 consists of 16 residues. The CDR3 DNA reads TGTGCCAGCAGCTCAAGACAGGCGGCGGTGGGCAATGAGCAGTTCTTC. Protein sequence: CASSSRQAAVGNEQFF.

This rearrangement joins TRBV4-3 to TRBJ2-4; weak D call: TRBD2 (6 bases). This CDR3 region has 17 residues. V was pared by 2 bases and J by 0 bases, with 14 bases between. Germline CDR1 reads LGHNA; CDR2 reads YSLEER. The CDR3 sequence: CASSQSREVLAKNIQYF. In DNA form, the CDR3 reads TGCGCCAGCAGCCAAAGTAGGGAGGTCCTAGCCAAAAACATTCAGTACTTC.

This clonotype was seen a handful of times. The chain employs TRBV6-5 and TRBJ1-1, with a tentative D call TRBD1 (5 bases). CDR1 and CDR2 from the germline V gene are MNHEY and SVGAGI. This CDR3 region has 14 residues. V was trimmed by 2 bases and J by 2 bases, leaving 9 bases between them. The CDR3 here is CASSYGGRNTEAFF. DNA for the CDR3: TGTGCCAGCAGTTACGGGGGGAGAAACACTGAAGCTTTCTTT.

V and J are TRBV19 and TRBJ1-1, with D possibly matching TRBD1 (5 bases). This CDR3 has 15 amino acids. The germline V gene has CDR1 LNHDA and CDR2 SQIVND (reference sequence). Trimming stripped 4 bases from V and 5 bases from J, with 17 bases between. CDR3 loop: CASSTPGRRGTEAFF. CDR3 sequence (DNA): TGTGCCAGTAGTACGCCGGGACGTAGGGGTACTGAAGCTTTCTTT.

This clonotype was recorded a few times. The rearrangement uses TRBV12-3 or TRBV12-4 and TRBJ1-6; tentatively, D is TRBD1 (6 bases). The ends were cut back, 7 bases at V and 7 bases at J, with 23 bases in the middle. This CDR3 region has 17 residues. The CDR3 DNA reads TGTGCCAGCACCCTCCTAATCGGGGGGCTGTCGAATTCACCCCTCCACTTT. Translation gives CASTLLIGGLSNSPLHF.

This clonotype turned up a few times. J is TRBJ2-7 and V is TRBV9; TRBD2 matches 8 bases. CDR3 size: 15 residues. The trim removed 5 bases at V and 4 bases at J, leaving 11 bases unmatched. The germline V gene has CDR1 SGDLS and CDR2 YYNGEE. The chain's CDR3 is CASSPSAGAAYEQYF. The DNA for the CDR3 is TGTGCCAGCAGTCCGTCAGCGGGGGCTGCTTACGAGCAGTACTTC.

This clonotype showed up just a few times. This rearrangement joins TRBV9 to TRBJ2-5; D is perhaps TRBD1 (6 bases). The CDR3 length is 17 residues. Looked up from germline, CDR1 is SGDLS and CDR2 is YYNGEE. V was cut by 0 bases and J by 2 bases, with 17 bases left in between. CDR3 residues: CASSVDPPGQVQETQYF. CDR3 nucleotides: TGTGCCAGCAGCGTAGACCCCCCGGGACAAGTGCAAGAGACCCAGTACTTC.

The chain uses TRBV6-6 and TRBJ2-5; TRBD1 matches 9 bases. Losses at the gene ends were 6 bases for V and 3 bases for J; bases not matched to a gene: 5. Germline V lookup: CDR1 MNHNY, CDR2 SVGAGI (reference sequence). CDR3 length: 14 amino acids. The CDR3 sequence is CASRLGQGEETQYF. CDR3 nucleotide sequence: TGTGCCAGCAGACTGGGACAGGGAGAAGAGACCCAGTACTTC.

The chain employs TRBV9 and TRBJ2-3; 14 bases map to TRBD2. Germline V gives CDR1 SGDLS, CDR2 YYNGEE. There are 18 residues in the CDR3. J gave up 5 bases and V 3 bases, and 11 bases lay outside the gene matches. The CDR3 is CASSAGGGLAGEKDTQYF. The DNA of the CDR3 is TGTGCCAGCAGCGCCGGGGGGGGACTAGCGGGAGAGAAAGATACGCAGTATTTT.

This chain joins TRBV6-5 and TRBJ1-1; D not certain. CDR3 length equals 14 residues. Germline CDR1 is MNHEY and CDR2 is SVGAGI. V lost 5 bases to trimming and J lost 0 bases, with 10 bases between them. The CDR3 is CASSPTTVNTEAFF. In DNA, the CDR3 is TGTGCCAGCAGTCCCACCACAGTGAACACTGAAGCTTTCTTT.